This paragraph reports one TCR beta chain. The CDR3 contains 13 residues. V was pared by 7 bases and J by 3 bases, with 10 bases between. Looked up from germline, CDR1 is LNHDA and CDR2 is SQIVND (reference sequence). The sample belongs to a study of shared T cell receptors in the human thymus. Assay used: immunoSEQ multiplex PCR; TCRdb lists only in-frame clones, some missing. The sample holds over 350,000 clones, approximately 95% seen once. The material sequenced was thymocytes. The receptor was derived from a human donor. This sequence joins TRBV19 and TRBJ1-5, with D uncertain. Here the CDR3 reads CASKVQFNQPQHF. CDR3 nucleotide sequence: TGTGCCAGTAAAGTTCAATTCAATCAGCCCCAGCATTTT.